These 11 T cell receptor beta chains came from one sample sequenced in a study of blood T cell repertoires in COVID-19. Here immunoSEQ multiplex PCR was the method, and the copy in TCRdb shows in-frame clones only, minus some. The data hold some 170,000 clones, with roughly 87% observed a single time. The sample consisted of peripheral blood. The receptors originated from a woman aged 70-85 years with acute or convalescent COVID-19.

The chain has TRBV19 and TRBJ2-2, with 10 bases that match TRBD1. Losses at the gene ends were 6 bases for V and 8 bases for J; bases not matched to a gene: 6. Germline values: CDR1 LNHDA, CDR2 SQIVND (reference sequence). The CDR3 contains 14 residues. DNA for the CDR3: TGTGCCAGTAGCAGGACAGGGGGGAGTGGGGAGCTGTTTTTT. Its translation is CASSRTGGSGELFF.

This CDR3 reads CAISRGDNQPQHF. The CDR3 region has the DNA TGTGCCATCAGTCGGGGTGACAATCAGCCCCAGCATTTT. The chain carries TRBV10-3 and TRBJ1-5; D is unclear. CDR1 and CDR2 (germline): ENHRY, SYGVKD. V was pared by 5 bases and J by 3 bases, with 8 bases between. The CDR3 spans 13 residues.

This chain links TRBV11-3 with TRBJ1-1; 9 nucleotides line up with TRBD1. Germline CDR1 reads SGHNT; CDR2 reads YENEEA. V shed 4 bases and J 4 bases; nucleotides not matched to a gene: 7. The CDR3 is made up of 15 amino acids. This CDR3 reads CASSSQTGGVTEAFF. DNA for the CDR3: TGTGCCAGCAGCTCCCAGACAGGGGGTGTCACTGAAGCTTTCTTT. The variable domain in full, with the rest retrieved from reference TRBV11-3 and TRBJ1-1, is EAGVVQSPRYKIIEKKQPVAFWCNPISGHNTLYWYLQNLGQGPELLIRYENEEAVDDSQLPKDRFSAERLKGVDSTLKIQPAELGDSAVYLCASSSQTGGVTEAFFGQGTRLTVV.

The V call is TRBV28, the J call TRBJ1-2, with unresolved D. V lost 5 bases, J lost 5 bases, and 6 bases lay in between. The CDR3 totals 11 residues. From germline, CDR1 is MDHEN and CDR2 SYDVKM. The CDR3 DNA reads TGTGCCAGCAGTCGGGATTATGGCTACACCTTC. Translation gives CASSRDYGYTF.

This rearrangement joins TRBV27 to TRBJ1-6; D is perhaps TRBD1 (6 bases). V lost 2 bases to trimming and J lost 9 bases, with 23 bases between them. This CDR3 is 18 amino acids long. Germline CDR1 and CDR2: MNHEY and SMNVEV (reference sequence). The CDR3 bases are TGTGCCAGCAGTTTAATGGGGGGTTTGGGGGGGCGTTTTTCACCCCTCCACTTT. It specifies CASSLMGGLGGRFSPLHF.

The J gene is TRBJ2-1, the V gene TRBV4-1; a possible D gene is TRBD2 (7 bases). The germline gives CDR1 MGHRA, CDR2 YSYEKL. Trimming cost V 2 bases and J 8 bases, with 10 bases left between them. The CDR3 contains 13 residues. The CDR3 nucleotides read TGCGCCAGCAGCCAATGGGGGGGCGATGAGCAGTTCTTC. Its protein is CASSQWGGDEQFF.

This chain links TRBV9 with TRBJ2-7, with D unclear. This CDR3 is built from 16 residues. V dropped 1 base and J dropped 6 bases, with 20 bases sitting between them. Germline V gives CDR1 SGDLS, CDR2 YYNGEE. The CDR3 sequence: CASSVPNSRPAGEQYF. In DNA form, the CDR3 reads TGTGCCAGCAGCGTACCGAACAGCCGTCCGGCCGGCGAGCAGTACTTC.

The chain has TRBV28 and TRBJ2-5, with 11 bases that match TRBD1. CDR3 length equals 17 residues. CDR1 is MDHEN and CDR2 is SYDVKM in the germline V gene. The J segment lost 5 bases and the V segment lost 5 bases, leaving 13 bases of the junction unmatched. The CDR3 loop reads CASSPLIGQGARETQYF. For the CDR3, the DNA is TGTGCCAGCAGTCCCCTTATTGGACAGGGGGCTAGGGAGACCCAGTACTTC.

This clone has a single count. The CDR3 bases are TGTGCCAGCAGCTGGGACAGGGCCTACGAGCAGTACTTC. It translates to CASSWDRAYEQYF. The V gene is TRBV5-6, the J gene TRBJ2-7, with 9 bases lining up with TRBD1. The CDR3 extends over 13 amino acids. Germline V gene lookup returns CDR1 SGHDT and CDR2 YYEEEE. Unmatched junction bases numbered 0, after V lost 3 bases and J lost 2 bases.

The chain joins TRBV6-2 or TRBV6-3 to TRBJ2-2; maybe TRBD1 (6 bases). V gave up 3 bases and J gave up 5 bases, with 10 bases separating them. CDR3 length: 14 amino acids. Germline V gives CDR1 MNHEY, CDR2 SVGEGT. CDR3 protein: CASSYNRATGELFF. CDR3 bases: TGTGCCAGCAGTTATAACAGGGCAACCGGGGAGCTGTTTTTT.

The rearrangement joins TRBV30 to TRBJ1-4, with unresolved D. V was shortened by 4 bases and J by 8 bases, with 17 bases between the two germline ends. The CDR3 is 14 amino acids. Germline values: CDR1 GTSNPN, CDR2 SVGIG (reference sequence). The CDR3 protein is CAWNEVASLEKLFF. CDR3 bases: TGTGCCTGGAATGAAGTTGCAAGCCTGGAAAAACTGTTTTTT.